Sequencing of this TCR beta chain was carried out in a study of technical replicates of blood from a handful of donors. This clone appeared a single time. Sequencing used immunoSEQ multiplex PCR; TCRdb keeps in-frame clones, though not all of them. The table includes some 68,000 clones, 95% detected once. The sample comprised T cells isolated from PBMCs. This receptor was taken from a human donor in good health.

CDR3 sequence (DNA): TGTGCCAGTAGCCCCCGGACAGGGCAAACAGATACGCAGTATTTT. Translation gives CASSPRTGQTDTQYF. This sequence joins TRBV19 and TRBJ2-3, with 8 nucleotides matching TRBD1. The CDR3 runs to 15 residues. V shed 6 bases and J 3 bases; nucleotides not matched to a gene: 8. The germline V gene has CDR1 LNHDA and CDR2 SQIVND (reference sequence).